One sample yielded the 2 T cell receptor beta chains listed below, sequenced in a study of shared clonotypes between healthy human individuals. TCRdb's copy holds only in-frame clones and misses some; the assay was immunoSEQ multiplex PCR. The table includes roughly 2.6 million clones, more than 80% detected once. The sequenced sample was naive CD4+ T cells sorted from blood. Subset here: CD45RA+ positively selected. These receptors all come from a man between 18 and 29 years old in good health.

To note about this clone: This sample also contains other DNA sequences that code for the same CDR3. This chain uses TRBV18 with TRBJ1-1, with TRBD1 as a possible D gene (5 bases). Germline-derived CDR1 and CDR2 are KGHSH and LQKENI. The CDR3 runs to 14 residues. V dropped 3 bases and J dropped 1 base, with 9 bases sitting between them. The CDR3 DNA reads TGTGCCAGCTCACCGGGGGGGAGGAACACTGAAGCTTTCTTT. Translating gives CASSPGGRNTEAFF.

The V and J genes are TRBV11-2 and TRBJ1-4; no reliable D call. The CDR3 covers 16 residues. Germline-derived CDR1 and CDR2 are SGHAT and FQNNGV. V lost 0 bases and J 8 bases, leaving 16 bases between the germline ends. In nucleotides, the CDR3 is TGTGCCAGCAGCTTAGATCTATTGGCGGTAAAGGAAAAACTGTTTTTT. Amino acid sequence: CASSLDLLAVKEKLFF.